A selection of T cell receptor beta chains follows, all from one sample in a study of early T cells in non-severe SARS-CoV-2 infection. TCRdb passed the 5' RACE reads through MiXCR, listing each CDR3 protein once. The sample contains approximately 70,000 distinct CDR3 sequences, about 11% of which appear only once. Specimen: whole blood. These receptors were collected from an adult who was a healthcare worker with PCR-confirmed SARS-CoV-2 infection or an uninfected control (not recorded which). CDR3s include the opening cysteine and the closing phenylalanine or tryptophan. D genes are given only for firm matches. Rows may omit the clone size; those that give it use once, few, many or a size class.

.,few,TRBV2,TRBJ2-5,CASKGGRQETQYF,TGTGCCAGCAAGGGCGGTCGACAAGAGACCCAGTACTTC
TRBD2,few,TRBV20-1,TRBJ2-1,CSARALAGGPDEQFF,TGCAGTGCTAGAGCGCTAGCGGGGGGGCCAGATGAGCAGTTCTTC
TRBD2,many,TRBV9,TRBJ2-1,CASSPISGAYNEQFF,TGTGCCAGCAGCCCGATTAGCGGGGCCTACAATGAGCAGTTCTTC
.,many,TRBV19,TRBJ1-5,CASSMVLLSNQPQHF,TGTGCCAGTAGTATGGTTTTATTAAGCAATCAGCCCCAGCATTTT
TRBD1,few,TRBV19,TRBJ1-2,CASSIGRGRSSDGYTF,TGTGCCAGTAGTATAGGGAGGGGGCGCAGTAGTGATGGCTACACCTTC
.,many,TRBV5-1,TRBJ2-7,CASSLAGTGSYEQYF,TGCGCCAGCAGCCTAGCCGGGACGGGCTCCTACGAGCAGTACTTC
TRBD2,few,TRBV9,TRBJ2-1,CASSPRTSGSHNEQFF,TGTGCCAGCAGCCCGCGGACTAGCGGGAGTCATAATGAGCAGTTCTTC
TRBD1,few,TRBV5-1,TRBJ2-5,CASSTTGDRGFETQYF,TGCGCCAGCAGTACGACCGGGGACAGGGGGTTTGAGACCCAGTACTTC
.,.,TRBV12-3/TRBV12-4,TRBJ2-5,CASSARGQETQYF,TGTGCCAGCAGTGCCCGAGGTCAAGAGACCCAGTACTTC
.,.,TRBV7-3,TRBJ1-1,CASSFGRNTEAFF,TGTGCCAGCAGCTTCGGACGGAACACTGAAGCTTTCTTT
.,.,TRBV5-1,TRBJ2-7,CASSFVLSPSRYEQYF,TGCGCCAGCAGCTTCGTTTTGTCGCCATCCCGCTACGAGCAGTACTTC
.,many,TRBV7-2,TRBJ1-6,CASSLASPPDNSPLHF,TGTGCCAGCAGCTTAGCGTCTCCACCGGACAATTCACCCCTCCACTTT
.,.,TRBV7-8,TRBJ2-7,CASSVGFTYEQYF,TGTGCCAGCAGTGTGGGGTTTACCTACGAGCAGTACTTC
TRBD2,few,TRBV2,TRBJ2-1,CASSGRGGEQFF,TGTGCCAGCAGTGGTCGGGGGGGTGAGCAGTTCTTC
.,many,TRBV29-1,TRBJ1-1,CSVVLQGRSTEAFF,TGCAGCGTTGTGCTTCAGGGACGTTCCACTGAAGCTTTCTTT
.,many,TRBV2,TRBJ1-1,CASSTMNTEAFF,TGTGCCAGCAGTACAATGAACACTGAAGCTTTCTTT
.,medium-sized,TRBV24-1,TRBJ2-2,CATSDSGGDRPAGELFF,TGTGCCACCAGTGATTCGGGCGGAGACCGACCCGCCGGGGAGCTGTTTTTT
TRBD2,few,TRBV11-2,TRBJ2-1,CASSLGLAGREQFF,TGTGCCAGCAGCTTAGGACTAGCGGGGCGTGAGCAGTTCTTC
.,.,TRBV7-3,TRBJ2-1,CASSPQGNNEQFF,TGTGCCAGCAGCCCCCAGGGGAACAATGAGCAGTTCTTC
TRBD2,.,TRBV7-9,TRBJ2-3,CASSLLGLATDTQYF,TGTGCCAGCAGCTTGCTCGGACTAGCGACAGATACGCAGTATTTT
TRBD2,many,TRBV7-9,TRBJ2-1,CASRLAGSDNEQFF,TGTGCCAGCAGGCTAGCGGGTTCTGACAATGAGCAGTTCTTC
.,many,TRBV6-6,TRBJ2-3,CASSYSGDTQYF,TGTGCCAGCAGTTACTCAGGAGATACGCAGTATTTT
.,few,TRBV6-4,TRBJ2-5,CASSETPGTQETQYF,TGTGCCAGCAGTGAAACCCCTGGAACTCAAGAGACCCAGTACTTC
.,.,TRBV19,TRBJ2-3,CASSTPGVQASTDTQYF,TGTGCCAGTAGTACCCCAGGGGTCCAGGCTAGCACAGATACGCAGTATTTT
.,few,TRBV7-3,TRBJ2-1,CASSLTKGNEQFF,TGTGCCAGCAGCTTAACGAAAGGGAATGAGCAGTTCTTC
.,many,TRBV7-6,TRBJ2-1,CASSLAPLSRNEQFF,TGTGCCAGCAGCTTAGCTCCTCTTAGTAGGAATGAGCAGTTCTTC
.,.,TRBV5-6,TRBJ2-7,CASSFSTEQYF,TGTGCCAGCAGCTTCTCTACCGAGCAGTACTTC
.,.,TRBV12-3/TRBV12-4,TRBJ1-6,CASSLKGDGSPLHF,TGTGCCAGCAGTTTGAAAGGGGATGGTTCACCCCTCCACTTT
.,many,TRBV3-1,TRBJ2-4,CASSQRIGLGGKYF,TGTGCCAGCAGCCAACGTATCGGACTGGGGGGAAAGTACTTC
TRBD2,.,TRBV7-7,TRBJ2-1,CASSPTSGVSSYNEQFF,TGTGCTAGCAGCCCAACTAGCGGAGTGAGCTCCTACAATGAGCAGTTCTTC
.,.,TRBV2,TRBJ1-4,CASSDLLGGNEKLFF,TGTGCCAGCAGTGATCTACTGGGGGGAAATGAAAAACTGTTTTTT
.,.,TRBV20-1,TRBJ2-5,CSARPPGPGAGAQYF,TGCAGTGCTAGGCCCCCTGGACCGGGGGCAGGGGCCCAGTACTTC
.,.,TRBV7-9,TRBJ2-3,CASSSNVDTQYF,TGTGCCAGCAGCTCAAATGTAGATACGCAGTATTTT
.,.,TRBV5-1,TRBJ1-5,CASSPKGNQPQHF,TGCGCCAGCAGCCCAAAGGGCAATCAGCCCCAGCATTTT
.,many,TRBV20-1,TRBJ1-2,CSAPRDFGGGYTF,TGCAGTGCACCCCGGGACTTTGGGGGAGGCTACACCTTC
TRBD1,.,TRBV7-8,TRBJ1-2,CASSSQGIDGYTF,TGTGCCAGCAGCTCACAGGGGATCGATGGCTACACCTTC